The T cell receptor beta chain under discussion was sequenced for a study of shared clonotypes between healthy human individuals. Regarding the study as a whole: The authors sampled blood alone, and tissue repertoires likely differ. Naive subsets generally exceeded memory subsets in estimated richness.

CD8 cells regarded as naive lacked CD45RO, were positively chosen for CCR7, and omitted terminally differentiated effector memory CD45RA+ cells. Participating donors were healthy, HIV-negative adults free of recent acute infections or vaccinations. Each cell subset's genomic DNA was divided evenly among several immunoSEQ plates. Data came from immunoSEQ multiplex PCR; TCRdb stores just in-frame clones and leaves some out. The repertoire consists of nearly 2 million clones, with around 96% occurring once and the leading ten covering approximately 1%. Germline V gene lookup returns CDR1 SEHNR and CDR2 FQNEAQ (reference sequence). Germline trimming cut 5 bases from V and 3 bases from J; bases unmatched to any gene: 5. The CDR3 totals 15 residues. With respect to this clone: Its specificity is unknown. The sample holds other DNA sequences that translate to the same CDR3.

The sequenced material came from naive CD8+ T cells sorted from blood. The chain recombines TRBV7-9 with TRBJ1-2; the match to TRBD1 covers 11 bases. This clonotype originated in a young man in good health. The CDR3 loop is CASSLGQGADYGYTF. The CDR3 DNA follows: TGTGCCAGCAGCCTTGGACAGGGGGCGGACTATGGCTACACCTTC.